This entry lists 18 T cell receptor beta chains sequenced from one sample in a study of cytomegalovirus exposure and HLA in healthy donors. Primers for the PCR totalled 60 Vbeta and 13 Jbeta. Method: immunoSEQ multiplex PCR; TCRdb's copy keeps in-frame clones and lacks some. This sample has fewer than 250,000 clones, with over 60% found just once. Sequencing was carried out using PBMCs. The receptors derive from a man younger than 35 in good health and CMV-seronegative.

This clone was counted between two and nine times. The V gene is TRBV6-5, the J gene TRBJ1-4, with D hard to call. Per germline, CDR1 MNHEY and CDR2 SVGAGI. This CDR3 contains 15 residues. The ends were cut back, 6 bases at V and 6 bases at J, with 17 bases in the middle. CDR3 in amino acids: CASRADSYNDEKLFF. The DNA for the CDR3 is TGTGCCAGCAGGGCCGACTCCTACAACGATGAAAAACTGTTTTTT.

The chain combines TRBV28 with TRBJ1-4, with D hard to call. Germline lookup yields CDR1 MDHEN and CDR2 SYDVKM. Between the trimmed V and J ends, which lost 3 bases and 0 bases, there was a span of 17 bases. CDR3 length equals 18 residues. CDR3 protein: CASSFDLTLAATNEKLFF. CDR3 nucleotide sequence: TGTGCCAGCAGTTTTGACCTGACGTTAGCTGCAACTAATGAAAAACTGTTTTTT.

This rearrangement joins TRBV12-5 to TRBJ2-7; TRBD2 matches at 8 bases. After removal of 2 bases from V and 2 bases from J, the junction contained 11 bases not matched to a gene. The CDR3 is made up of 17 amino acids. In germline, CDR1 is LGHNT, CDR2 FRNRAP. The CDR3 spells CASGLTIGTSLTYEQYF. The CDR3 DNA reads TGTGCTAGTGGTTTGACAATCGGGACTAGTCTTACCTACGAGCAGTACTTC.

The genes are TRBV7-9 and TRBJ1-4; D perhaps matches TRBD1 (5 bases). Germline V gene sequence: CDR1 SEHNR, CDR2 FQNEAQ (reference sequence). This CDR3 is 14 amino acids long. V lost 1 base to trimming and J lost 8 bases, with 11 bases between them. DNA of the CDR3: TGTGCCAGCAGCTTAGGGACATTACGGGAAAAACTGTTTTTT. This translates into CASSLGTLREKLFF.

CDR3 nucleotides: TGTGCCAGCAGTGCCCATACGACAGGGCGAGACGAGCAGTACTTC. It codes for CASSAHTTGRDEQYF. The V gene is TRBV25-1, the J gene TRBJ2-7; 7 bases match TRBD1. V trimming: 4 bases; J trimming: 5 bases; junction bases outside the gene matches: 11. The CDR3 length is 15 residues. Per germline, CDR1 MGHDK and CDR2 SYGVNS.

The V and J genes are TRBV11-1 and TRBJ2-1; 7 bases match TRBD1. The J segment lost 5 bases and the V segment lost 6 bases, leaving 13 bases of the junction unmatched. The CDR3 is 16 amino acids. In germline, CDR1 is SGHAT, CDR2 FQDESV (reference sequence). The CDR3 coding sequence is TGTGCCAGCAGTTCCCTCGACAGGGCCACCAACAATGAGCAGTTCTTC. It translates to CASSSLDRATNNEQFF.

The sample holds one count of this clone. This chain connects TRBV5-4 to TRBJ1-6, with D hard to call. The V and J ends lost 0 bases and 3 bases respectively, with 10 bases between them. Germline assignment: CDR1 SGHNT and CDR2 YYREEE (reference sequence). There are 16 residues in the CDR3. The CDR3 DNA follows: TGTGCCAGCAGCTTGGGGGGAGACGGCTATAATTCACCCCTCCACTTT. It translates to CASSLGGDGYNSPLHF.

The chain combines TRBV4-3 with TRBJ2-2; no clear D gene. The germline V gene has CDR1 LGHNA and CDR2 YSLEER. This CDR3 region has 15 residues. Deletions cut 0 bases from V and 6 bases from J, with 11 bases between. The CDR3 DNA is TGCGCCAGCAGCCAAGAAAACAGTATGGCCGGGGAGCTGTTTTTT. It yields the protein CASSQENSMAGELFF.

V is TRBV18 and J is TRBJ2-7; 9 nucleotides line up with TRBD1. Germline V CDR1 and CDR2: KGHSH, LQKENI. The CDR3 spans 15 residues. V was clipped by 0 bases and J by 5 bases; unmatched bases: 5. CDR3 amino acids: CASSPPQGATHEQYF. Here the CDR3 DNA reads TGTGCCAGCTCACCACCACAGGGGGCTACCCACGAGCAGTACTTC.

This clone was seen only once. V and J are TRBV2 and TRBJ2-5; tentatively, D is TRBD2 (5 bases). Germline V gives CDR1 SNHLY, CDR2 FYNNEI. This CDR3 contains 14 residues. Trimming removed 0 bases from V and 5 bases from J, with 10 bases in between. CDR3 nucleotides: TGTGCCAGCAGTGAAGCGTCCACGGGGGAGACCCAGTACTTC. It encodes CASSEASTGETQYF.

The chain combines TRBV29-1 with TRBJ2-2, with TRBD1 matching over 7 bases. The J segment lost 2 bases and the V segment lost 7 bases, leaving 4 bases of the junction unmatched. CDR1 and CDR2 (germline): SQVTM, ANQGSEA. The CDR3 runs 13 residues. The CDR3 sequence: CSGDSSNTGELFF. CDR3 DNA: TGCAGCGGGGACAGTAGTAACACCGGGGAGCTGTTTTTT.

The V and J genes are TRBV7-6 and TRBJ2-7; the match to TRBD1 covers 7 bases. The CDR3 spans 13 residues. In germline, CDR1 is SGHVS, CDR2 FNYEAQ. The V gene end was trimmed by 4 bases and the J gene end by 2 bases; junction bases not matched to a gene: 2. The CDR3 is CASSSTGPYEQYF. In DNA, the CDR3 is TGTGCCAGCAGCTCGACAGGGCCCTACGAGCAGTACTTC. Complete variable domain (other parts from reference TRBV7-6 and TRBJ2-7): GAGVSQSPRYKVTKRGQDVALRCDPISGHVSLYWYRQALGQGPEFLTYFNYEAQQDKSGLPNDRFSAERPEGSISTLTIQRTEQRDSAMYRCASSSTGPYEQYFGPGTRLTVT.

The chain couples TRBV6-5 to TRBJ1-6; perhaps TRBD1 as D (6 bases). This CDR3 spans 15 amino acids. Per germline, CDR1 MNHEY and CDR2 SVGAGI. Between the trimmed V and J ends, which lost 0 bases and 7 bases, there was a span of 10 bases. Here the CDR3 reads CASSYSWTVNSPLHF. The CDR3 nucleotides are TGTGCCAGCAGTTACTCATGGACAGTGAATTCACCCCTCCACTTT.

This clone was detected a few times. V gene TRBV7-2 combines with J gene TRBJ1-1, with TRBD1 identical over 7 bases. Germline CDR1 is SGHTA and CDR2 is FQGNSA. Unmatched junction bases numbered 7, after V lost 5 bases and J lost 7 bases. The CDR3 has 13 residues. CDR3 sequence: CASSPGTAVEAFF. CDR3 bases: TGTGCCAGCAGCCCAGGGACAGCGGTTGAAGCTTTCTTT.

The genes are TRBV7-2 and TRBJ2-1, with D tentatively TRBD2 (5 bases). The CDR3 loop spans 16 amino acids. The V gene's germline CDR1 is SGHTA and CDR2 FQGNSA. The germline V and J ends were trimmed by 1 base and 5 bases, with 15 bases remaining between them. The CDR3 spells CASSLDSGSWNNEQFF. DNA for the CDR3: TGTGCCAGCAGCTTAGATAGTGGGAGTTGGAACAATGAGCAGTTCTTC.

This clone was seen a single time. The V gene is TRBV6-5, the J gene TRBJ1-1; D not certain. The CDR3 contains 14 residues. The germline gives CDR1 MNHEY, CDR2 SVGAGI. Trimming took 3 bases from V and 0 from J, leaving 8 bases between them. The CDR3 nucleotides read TGTGCCAGCAGTTATTTAGACATGAACACTGAAGCTTTCTTT. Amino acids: CASSYLDMNTEAFF.

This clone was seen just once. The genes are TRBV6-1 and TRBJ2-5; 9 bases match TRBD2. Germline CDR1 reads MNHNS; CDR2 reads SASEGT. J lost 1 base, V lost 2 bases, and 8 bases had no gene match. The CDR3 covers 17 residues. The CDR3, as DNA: TGTGCCAGCAGTGAAATGAGGCATAGCGGGGGCCAAGAGACCCAGTACTTC. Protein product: CASSEMRHSGGQETQYF.

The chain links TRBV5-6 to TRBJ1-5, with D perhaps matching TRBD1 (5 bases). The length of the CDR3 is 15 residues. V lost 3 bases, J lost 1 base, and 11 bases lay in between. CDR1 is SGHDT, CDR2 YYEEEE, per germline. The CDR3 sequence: CASSYGRGSNQPQHF. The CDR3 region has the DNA TGTGCCAGCAGCTATGGACGGGGGAGCAATCAGCCCCAGCATTTT. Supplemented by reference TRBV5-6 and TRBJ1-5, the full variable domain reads DAGVTQSPTHLIKTRGQQVTLRCSPKSGHDTVSWYQQALGQGPQFIFQYYEEEERQRGNFPDRFSGHQFPNYSSELNVNALLLGDSALYLCASSYGRGSNQPQHFGDGTRLSIL.